One and the same sample provided the 5 T cell receptor beta chains below, sequenced in a study of shared clonotypes between healthy human individuals. Sequencing was performed with immunoSEQ multiplex PCR; in TCRdb, only in-frame clones are kept and a portion is missing. The sample includes approximately 1.4 million clones, roughly 98% of them seen just once. Sequences were obtained from naive CD4+ T cells sorted from blood. The subset is: CD45RA+ positively selected. Source of these receptors: a man under 40 in good health.

The chain carries TRBV29-1 and TRBJ1-2, with 7 bases aligning to TRBD1. CDR3 length equals 14 residues. Trimming at V came to 3 bases and at J to 0 bases, leaving 4 bases not matched to a gene. Germline CDR1 reads SQVTM; CDR2 reads ANQGSEA. CDR3 DNA sequence: TGCAGCGTTGACTGGGACAGCCCTAACTATGGCTACACCTTC. Translated, it gives CSVDWDSPNYGYTF.

The genes are TRBV15 and TRBJ2-5, with D possibly called TRBD1 or TRBD2 (5 bases each). There are 16 residues in the CDR3. Germline loops: CDR1 LNHNV, CDR2 YYDKDF (reference sequence). V was trimmed by 0 bases and J by 1 base, leaving 12 bases between them. The CDR3 sequence: CATSRESGRVQETQYF. DNA of the CDR3: TGTGCCACCAGCAGAGAGTCAGGGAGAGTCCAAGAGACCCAGTACTTC.

This rearrangement joins TRBV12-5 to TRBJ1-1; D may be TRBD1 (6 bases). This CDR3 is 15 amino acids long. Between the trimmed V and J ends, which lost 1 base and 3 bases, there was a span of 12 bases. Germline V gene sequence: CDR1 LGHNT, CDR2 FRNRAP. The CDR3 spells CASGLGQGLYTEAFF. CDR3 DNA: TGTGCTAGTGGTTTGGGGCAGGGGTTGTACACTGAAGCTTTCTTT.

This chain joins TRBV19 and TRBJ1-2; D gene unclear. This CDR3 has 14 residues. Trimming took off 1 base at V and 4 bases at J, with 10 bases between the two ends. Germline-derived CDR1 and CDR2 are LNHDA and SQIVND (reference sequence). The CDR3 protein is CASSIGGYGYGYTF. CDR3 nucleotides: TGTGCCAGTAGTATAGGAGGGTACGGCTATGGCTACACCTTC.

CDR3 in DNA: TGCGCCAGCAGCTTGGGGCGAGGGGACAGGAGGTTGAATGAGCAGTTCTTC. This codes for CASSLGRGDRRLNEQFF. V and J are TRBV5-1 and TRBJ2-1; 8 nucleotides align to TRBD1. This CDR3 is built from 17 residues. V lost 0 bases and J lost 7; bases outside the gene matches: 12. Germline V gene lookup returns CDR1 SGHRS and CDR2 YFSETQ.